A selection of T cell receptor beta chains follows, all from one sample in a study of T cell repertoires in cytomegalovirus infection. TCRdb re-called the reads through MiXCR, storing one row per CDR3 protein. Of fewer than 350,000 distinct CDR3 sequences in the sample, roughly a sixth are singletons; the top ten hold more than 10%. Material for sequencing was PBMCs. The receptors were sampled from a human donor in good health (CMV status not recorded). Some clones in this sample may be carry-over from other donors' samples. Both conserved end residues are part of each CDR3. Fields, in order: V gene, J gene, clone size, D gene, CDR3 protein, CDR3 DNA. D genes are given only for firm matches. For some rows the clone size is stated as once, few or many, or as a class when expanded; others skip it.

TRBV9	TRBJ2-7	few	TRBD1	CASSVDGDSSYEQYF	TGTGCCAGCAGCGTAGACGGGGACAGCTCCTACGAGCAGTACTTC
TRBV7-8	TRBJ1-2	many	.	CASSFLSAGNGYTF	TGTGCCAGCAGCTTCCTTAGCGCGGGAAATGGCTACACCTTC
TRBV28	TRBJ1-2	few	TRBD1	CASSGSEGATYYGYTF	TGTGCCAGCAGTGGGTCTGAGGGGGCTACTTACTATGGCTACACCTTC
TRBV10-3	TRBJ2-1	few	.	CAISEKAGGGHNEQFF	TGTGCCATCAGTGAAAAGGCCGGCGGGGGCCACAATGAGCAGTTCTTC
TRBV20-1	TRBJ1-5	few	TRBD1	CSVRDRVNQPQHF	TGCAGTGTCCGAGACAGGGTCAATCAGCCCCAGCATTTT
TRBV4-3	TRBJ2-7	few	TRBD2	CASSQDWGGDSSYEQYF	TGCGCCAGCAGCCAAGATTGGGGGGGAGACAGCTCCTACGAGCAGTACTTC
TRBV7-8	TRBJ2-3	few	TRBD2	CASSLVGAGEITDTQYF	TGTGCCAGCAGCTTAGTTGGGGCGGGGGAAATCACAGATACGCAGTATTTT
TRBV7-9	TRBJ2-3	many	.	CASSLLTNTDTQYF	TGTGCCAGCAGCCTTCTCACCAACACAGATACGCAGTATTTT
TRBV20-1	TRBJ2-7	few	TRBD2	CSAHGTSGGLSSYEQYF	TGCAGTGCCCACGGGACTAGCGGGGGTTTGAGCTCCTACGAGCAGTACTTC
TRBV7-7	TRBJ2-1	few	TRBD2	CASSLAWTSGGAEQFF	TGTGCTAGCAGCTTAGCGTGGACTAGCGGGGGGGCTGAGCAGTTCTTC
TRBV4-3	TRBJ2-1	.	.	CASSQEGWNEQFF	TGCGCCAGCAGCCAAGAAGGGTGGAATGAGCAGTTCTTC
TRBV20-1	TRBJ2-3	few	TRBD2	CSARPVRGVTDTQYF	TGCAGTGCTAGACCCGTGCGGGGGGTTACAGATACGCAGTATTTT
TRBV20-1	TRBJ2-7	.	.	CSARGVVAYEQYF	TGCAGTGCTAGAGGAGTGGTTGCCTACGAGCAGTACTTC
TRBV27	TRBJ1-5	.	.	CASSSLGTGNSNQPQHF	TGTGCCAGCAGTTCCCTCGGGACTGGAAATAGCAATCAGCCCCAGCATTTT
TRBV3-1	TRBJ2-2	few	.	CASSQEPGAGELFF	TGTGCCAGCAGCCAAGAACCGGGAGCCGGGGAGCTGTTTTTT
TRBV7-9	TRBJ2-5	few	.	CASSSDTGKYLETQYF	TGTGCCAGCAGCTCGGACACAGGGAAATATCTAGAGACCCAGTACTTC
TRBV6-8	TRBJ2-3	.	TRBD2	CASSYQRGVTDTQYF	TGTGCCAGCAGTTACCAGCGGGGGGTCACAGATACGCAGTATTTT
TRBV4-1	TRBJ1-5	many	.	CASRPGPKSNQPQHF	TGCGCCAGCAGACCGGGACCGAAGAGCAATCAGCCCCAGCATTTT
TRBV12-5	TRBJ2-1	few	.	CASVLQGVYNEQFF	TGTGCTAGTGTCCTTCAGGGAGTTTACAATGAGCAGTTCTTC
TRBV2	TRBJ2-1	.	.	CASSEGLRVSYNEQFF	TGTGCCAGCAGTGAAGGTTTGCGGGTTTCCTACAATGAGCAGTTCTTC